This T cell receptor (beta chain) was recorded in a study of T cells in Graves' hyperthyroidism and ophthalmopathy. A word on this clonotype: Its matching antigen is unknown.

The source material, RNA transcripts, was used to amplify TCR beta CDR3 regions. In the first-round RT-PCR of the TCR CDR3, the HTBI primer set was used. MiXCR was run by TCRdb on the multiplex PCR reads, yielding one entry per CDR3 protein. The repertoire holds around 400,000 distinct CDR3 sequences, with approximately 14% as singletons. The blood sample was taken at first hyperthyroidism diagnosis, before any ophthalmopathy symptoms. There are 16 residues in the CDR3. The V end lost 3 bases, the J end lost 3 bases, and 14 bases lay between the germline ends. In germline, CDR1 is LGHNA, CDR2 YSLEER. Study-wide results and limits: Ophthalmopathy and stable hyperthyroidism were separated by a 13 V-J model.

Material: blood. The sequence came from a woman between 18 and 29 years old with Graves' hyperthyroidism that later progressed to Graves' ophthalmopathy. V is TRBV4-3 and J is TRBJ1-4; D ambiguous. DNA of the CDR3: TGCGCCAGCAGCCATGAGGCGCGCGGGGCTAATGAAAAACTGTTTTTT. It encodes CASSHEARGANEKLFF.